These 3 T cell receptor beta chains came from one sample sequenced in a study of Graves' ophthalmopathy and Graves' hyperthyroidism. Transcripts of RNA were the source for amplifying TCR beta CDR3 regions. HTBI-primed RT-PCR formed the first round, and a multiplex PCR formed the second. MiXCR was run by TCRdb on the multiplex PCR reads, yielding one entry per CDR3 protein. The sample has more than 300,000 distinct CDR3 sequences, about 18% seen once. Input material: peripheral blood. These receptors were collected from an adult woman with stable Graves' hyperthyroidism.

This clonotype was seen many times. The chain carries TRBV5-1 and TRBJ2-5, with 9 bases aligning to TRBD2. V trimming: 0 bases; J trimming: 1 base; junction bases outside the gene matches: 4. This CDR3 comprises 16 residues. Germline CDR1 SGHRS, CDR2 YFSETQ. The CDR3 here is CASSLGSGSRQETQYF. CDR3 nucleotide sequence: TGCGCCAGCAGCTTGGGTAGCGGGAGTCGCCAAGAGACCCAGTACTTC. Drawing the rest from reference TRBV5-1 and TRBJ2-5, the complete variable domain is KAGVTQTPRYLIKTRGQQVTLSCSPISGHRSVSWYQQTPGQGLQFLFEYFSETQRNKGNFPGRFSGRQFSNSRSEMNVSTLELGDSALYLCASSLGSGSRQETQYFGPGTRLLVL.

Ten or more counts support this clonotype. The chain employs TRBV6-1 and TRBJ1-5, with 7 bases lining up with TRBD1. The ends lost 6 bases at V and 6 bases at J; junction bases unmatched: 8. CDR1 MNHNS and CDR2 SASEGT come from the germline V gene. The CDR3 runs to 14 residues. CDR3 sequence (DNA): TGTGCCAGCAGCCCTGACAGGGCGGGTCAGCCCCAGCATTTT. Amino acids: CASSPDRAGQPQHF.

There are many counts of this clonotype. The gene calls are TRBV4-1 and TRBJ1-1, with TRBD1 matching 7 bases. Unmatched junction bases numbered 8, after V lost 3 bases and J lost 1 base. This CDR3 is 16 amino acids long. In germline, CDR1 is MGHRA, CDR2 YSYEKL. The CDR3 DNA reads TGCGCCAGCAGCCAGTCTTCCCGGGACAGGAACACTGAAGCTTTCTTT. Translation gives CASSQSSRDRNTEAFF.